These 2 T cell receptor beta chains were sequenced from one sample in a study of cytomegalovirus exposure and HLA in healthy donors. A multiplex PCR was run with 60 Vbeta primers and 13 Jbeta primers. TCRdb's table, derived via immunoSEQ multiplex PCR, lists solely in-frame clones and lacks some. The data contain 95,000 to 100,000 clones, around four fifths of them singletons. Sequenced: PBMCs. The receptors originated from a man between 40 and 49 years old in good health and CMV-seronegative.

The genes are TRBV7-9 and TRBJ1-1; the D is unclear. Trimming left V 3 bases short and J 8 bases short, with 10 bases between. In germline, CDR1 is SEHNR, CDR2 FQNEAQ (reference sequence). The CDR3 is 12 residues long. CDR3 sequence (DNA): TGTGCCAGCAGCTTCAATTTCGCGGAAGCTTTCTTT. Its translation is CASSFNFAEAFF.

This clone occurred a few times. This sequence joins TRBV6-5 and TRBJ2-7; no definite D call. The ends were cut back, 6 bases at V and 3 bases at J, with 15 bases in the middle. This CDR3 spans 14 amino acids. The V gene's germline CDR1 is MNHEY and CDR2 SVGAGI. CDR3 loop: CASSIEPSVYEQYF. CDR3 bases: TGTGCCAGCAGCATAGAGCCGTCCGTCTACGAGCAGTACTTC.